These 21 T cell receptor beta chains originate from one sample sequenced in a study of T cell repertoires in cytomegalovirus infection. In TCRdb, the reads were re-called with MiXCR into one record per CDR3 protein. The data contain about 900,000 distinct CDR3 sequences, around 31% of them singletons. Their cognate antigens are unknown. Source: cultured CD8+ T cells from PBMCs, taken from culture after CMV antigen stimulation. These receptors all stem from a human donor in good health (CMV status not recorded). Some clones in this sample may be carry-over from other donors' samples.

The chain combines TRBV20-1 with TRBJ2-4; D is uncertain. Trimming took 0 bases from V and 3 from J, leaving 9 bases between them. The germline V gene has CDR1 DFQATT and CDR2 SNEGSKA (reference sequence). This CDR3 is built from 14 residues. In DNA, the CDR3 is TGCAGTGCTAGAGATTGGAACAGCAAAAACATTCAGTACTTC. Translating gives CSARDWNSKNIQYF.

The rearrangement links TRBV27 to TRBJ2-3; D gene unclear. CDR1 MNHEY and CDR2 SMNVEV come from the germline V gene (reference sequence). CDR3 size: 13 residues. V was cut by 8 bases and J by 1 base, with 10 bases left in between. Here the CDR3 DNA reads TGTGCCAGCCTTCGTGGGGGCACAGATACGCAGTATTTT. Protein: CASLRGGTDTQYF.

This clonotype has only a few counts. V is TRBV9 and J is TRBJ1-2; no clear D gene. CDR3 length: 14 amino acids. In germline, CDR1 is SGDLS, CDR2 YYNGEE. V was shortened by 0 bases and J by 4 bases, with 10 bases between the two germline ends. CDR3 amino acids: CASSVAEGVYGYTF. CDR3 DNA sequence: TGTGCCAGCAGCGTAGCGGAGGGAGTCTATGGCTACACCTTC.

The chain links TRBV5-4 to TRBJ2-1; 8 nucleotides align to TRBD2. J was trimmed by 3 bases and V by 7 bases; bases with no gene match: 6. This CDR3 is built from 14 residues. Germline CDR1 SGHNT, CDR2 YYREEE (reference sequence). The CDR3 nucleotides read TGTGCCAGCGGTGCGGGGGGAATCTACAATGAGCAGTTCTTC. It is translated as CASGAGGIYNEQFF.

This clonotype has only a few counts. The chain links TRBV7-6 to TRBJ2-7; TRBD1 might be the D (6 bases). This CDR3 region has 14 residues. Trimming left V 0 bases short and J 5 bases short, with 11 bases between. Germline lookup yields CDR1 SGHVS and CDR2 FNYEAQ. CDR3 nucleotide sequence: TGTGCCAGCAGCTTAGCAGGGACATCCAACGAGCAGTACTTC. Protein: CASSLAGTSNEQYF. The full variable domain, completed using reference TRBV7-6 and TRBJ2-7, is GAGVSQSPRYKVTKRGQDVALRCDPISGHVSLYWYRQALGQGPEFLTYFNYEAQQDKSGLPNDRFSAERPEGSISTLTIQRTEQRDSAMYRCASSLAGTSNEQYFGPGTRLTVT.

This clonotype appeared a few times. The CDR3: CASSVWGLASQETQYF. DNA for the CDR3: TGTGCCAGCAGTGTCTGGGGACTAGCGAGCCAAGAGACCCAGTACTTC. V is TRBV6-1 and J is TRBJ2-5, with 10 bases aligning to TRBD2. The V gene's germline CDR1 is MNHNS and CDR2 SASEGT. The junction had 6 bases not matched to a gene; V was cut back by 4 bases and J by 1 base. CDR3 size: 16 residues.

This clonotype was recorded at least ten times. The J gene is TRBJ2-5, the V gene TRBV7-9; D possibly corresponds to TRBD1 (6 bases). This CDR3 spans 15 amino acids. V shed 4 bases and J shed 0 bases, with 12 bases lying between them. Germline V lookup: CDR1 SEHNR, CDR2 FQNEAQ (reference sequence). DNA for the CDR3: TGTGCCAGCAGCTCGGATACAGGGTACCAAGAGACCCAGTACTTC. Translating it yields CASSSDTGYQETQYF.

This clonotype was picked up a small number of times. The chain carries TRBV19 and TRBJ2-5; 7 nucleotides agree with TRBD2. Trimming took 1 base from V and 2 from J; bases not matched to a gene: 1. CDR3 length: 14 residues. In germline, CDR1 is LNHDA, CDR2 SQIVND (reference sequence). CDR3 protein: CASSIAGGQETQYF. The CDR3 DNA sequence: TGTGCCAGTAGTATAGCGGGGGGACAAGAGACCCAGTACTTC.

The genes are TRBV9 and TRBJ2-1, with D possibly TRBD2 on 7 matching bases. CDR1 SGDLS and CDR2 YYNGEE come from the germline V gene. The CDR3 totals 16 residues. The V end was cut by 1 base, the J end by 6 bases, with 17 bases between. For the CDR3, the DNA is TGTGCCAGCAGCGTACGGAGTGGGGGGGCGGGCAATGAGCAGTTCTTC. Its translation is CASSVRSGGAGNEQFF.

This clonotype was seen at least ten times. The chain recombines TRBV12-3 or TRBV12-4 with TRBJ2-1; D may match TRBD1 or TRBD2 (5 bases each). The CDR3 runs to 16 residues. V lost 5 bases and J lost 5, with 19 bases in between. The CDR3 spells CASSPAGWGIHNEQFF. DNA of the CDR3: TGTGCCAGCAGTCCTGCGGGCTGGGGGATTCACAATGAGCAGTTCTTC.

This clonotype appeared a few times. V and J are TRBV14 and TRBJ1-1, with D unresolved. The ends were cut back, 4 bases at V and 5 bases at J, with 11 bases in the middle. The CDR3 sequence is 13 residues long. The germline V gene has CDR1 SGHDN and CDR2 FVKESK. CDR3 amino acids: CASSPVQETEAFF. CDR3 coding DNA: TGTGCCAGCAGCCCCGTTCAGGAAACTGAAGCTTTCTTT.

On this clonotype itself: One junction end does not reproduce the germline sequence, and a read error may be involved. This chain connects TRBV4-2 to TRBJ1-2; D might be TRBD1 (6 bases). The V gene's germline CDR1 is LGHNA and CDR2 YNFKEQ. The CDR3 contains 12 residues. For the CDR3, the DNA is TGTGCCAACAGCCCCGGACAGATTGGCTACACCTTC. Translation: CANSPGQIGYTF.

This clonotype was recorded once. The J gene is TRBJ1-1, the V gene TRBV20-1; perhaps TRBD1 as D (5 bases). V lost 0 bases and J lost 0, with 14 bases in between. Germline V lookup: CDR1 DFQATT, CDR2 SNEGSKA (reference sequence). The CDR3 consists of 16 residues. The CDR3 is CSARDRRVGMNTEAFF. CDR3 DNA sequence: TGCAGTGCTAGAGACCGCAGGGTGGGCATGAACACTGAAGCTTTCTTT.

The chain carries TRBV7-8 and TRBJ2-5, with D possibly being TRBD1 (5 bases). The CDR3 is 15 residues long. CDR1 SGHVS and CDR2 FQNEAQ come from the germline V gene. The ends were cut back, 0 bases at V and 1 base at J, with 9 bases in the middle. CDR3 residues: CASSLAPRAQETQYF. The CDR3 region has the DNA TGTGCCAGCAGCTTAGCGCCCAGGGCCCAAGAGACCCAGTACTTC.

The chain has TRBV27 and TRBJ2-5, with 11 positions matching TRBD2. The CDR3 has 15 residues. The junction had 2 bases not matched to a gene; V was cut back by 3 bases and J by 2 bases. Germline V gene data show CDR1 as MNHEY and CDR2 as SMNVEV (reference sequence). The CDR3 DNA sequence: TGTGCCAGCAGTTTGGGACTAGCGGAACAAGAGACCCAGTACTTC. This encodes CASSLGLAEQETQYF.

The chain recombines TRBV4-1 with TRBJ2-1, with 12 bases fitting TRBD2. This CDR3 spans 18 amino acids. J lost 8 bases, V lost 3 bases, and 14 bases had no gene match. Germline V gives CDR1 MGHRA, CDR2 YSYEKL. The CDR3 loop reads CASSHPRVGLAGTDEQFF. The CDR3 DNA is TGCGCCAGCAGCCACCCTAGAGTCGGACTAGCGGGGACGGATGAGCAGTTCTTC.

There are a few counts of this clonotype. The chain employs TRBV11-2 and TRBJ2-5, with TRBD1 matching 7 bases. This CDR3 spans 15 amino acids. CDR1 and CDR2 from the germline V gene are SGHAT and FQNNGV. Trimming at V came to 1 base and at J to 3 bases, leaving 5 bases not matched to a gene. CDR3 sequence (DNA): TGTGCCAGCAGCTTAGGCGACAGGGCGGAAGAGACCCAGTACTTC. It codes for CASSLGDRAEETQYF.

As concerns this clonotype: A much larger clone lies a single base off, so this may be a read error. The V and J genes are TRBV7-2 and TRBJ1-4, with D possibly matching TRBD1 (6 bases). The V gene's germline CDR1 is SGHTA and CDR2 FQGNSA. Deletions cut 11 bases from V and 16 bases from J, with 23 bases between. The CDR3 contains 12 residues. The CDR3 nucleotides read TGTGCCTCGGGGCAGGGGTCGGTGGAACAGTTTTTT. Amino acids: CASGQGSVEQFF.

This clonotype turned up a few times. The chain joins TRBV19 to TRBJ1-1; D uncertain. With 3 bases removed from V and 1 base from J, the gap between germline ends came to 6 bases. CDR1 LNHDA and CDR2 SQIVND come from the germline V gene (reference sequence). The CDR3 sequence is 13 residues long. Here the CDR3 DNA reads TGTGCCAGTAGTATGTCTCAGAACACTGAAGCTTTCTTT. The encoded protein is CASSMSQNTEAFF.

V is TRBV4-1 and J is TRBJ2-7; 9 bases are a match to TRBD1. This CDR3 has 14 residues. The germline gives CDR1 MGHRA, CDR2 YSYEKL. The junction had 4 bases not matched to a gene; V was cut back by 5 bases and J by 2 bases. The CDR3 coding sequence is TGCGCCAGCAGCATCTGGACAGGGGCCTACGAGCAGTACTTC. This encodes CASSIWTGAYEQYF.

A note on this clonotype: A much larger clone differs from this one at a single base, so this may be a read error. The chain recombines TRBV7-2 with TRBJ2-5; 12 bases agree with TRBD2. CDR1 is SGHTA, CDR2 FQGNSA, per germline. The CDR3 is 18 amino acids. The CDR3 spells CASSLVSSGGADQETRYF. CDR3 nucleotide sequence: TGTGCCAGCAGCTTAGTATCTAGCGGGGGGGCGGATCAAGAGACCCGGTACTTC.